The clone carrying this T cell receptor (beta chain) was counted a few times. Profiled with immunoSEQ multiplex PCR; TCRdb holds only in-frame clones, not every one. The sample includes 150,000 to 200,000 clones, around 80% of them seen just once. CDR1 MGHDK and CDR2 SYGVNS come from the germline V gene. V was clipped by 3 bases and J by 8 bases; unmatched bases: 6. The CDR3 is 16 amino acids. This sample was included in a study of blood T cell repertoires in COVID-19. Sequencing input: peripheral blood. The TCR was taken from a man in his 70s with active or convalescent COVID-19. This chain connects TRBV25-1 to TRBJ1-6; 11 bases are shared with TRBD1. CDR3 sequence reads: CASSDLKGQGDSPLHF. The CDR3 DNA sequence: TGTGCCAGCAGTGATCTTAAGGGACAGGGGGATTCACCCCTCCACTTT.